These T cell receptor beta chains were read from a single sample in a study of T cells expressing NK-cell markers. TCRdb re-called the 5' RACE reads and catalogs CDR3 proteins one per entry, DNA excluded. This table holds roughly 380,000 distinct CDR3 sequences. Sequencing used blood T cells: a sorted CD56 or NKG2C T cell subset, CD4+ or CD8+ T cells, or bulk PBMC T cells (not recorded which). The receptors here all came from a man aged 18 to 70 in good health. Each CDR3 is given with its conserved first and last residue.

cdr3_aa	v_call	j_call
CASSDIGTGVYEQYF	TRBV6-1	TRBJ2-7
CASSEALVRQETQYF	TRBV2	TRBJ2-5
CASSPSRVSSYEQYF	TRBV11-1	TRBJ2-7
CASSPPVGDTQYF	TRBV5-1	TRBJ2-3
CASSSTDRNNEQFF	TRBV12-3/TRBV12-4	TRBJ2-1
CASSNWVTDTQYF	TRBV19	TRBJ2-3
CASSQSGRQPQHF	TRBV23-1	TRBJ1-5
CASSVAVSGVYEQYF	TRBV9	TRBJ2-7
CASSFETGSHNEQFF	TRBV7-9	TRBJ2-1
CAWSVTGREQYF	TRBV30	TRBJ2-7
CASSPVGETQYF	TRBV3-1	TRBJ2-5
CASRLSGYEQYF	TRBV3-1	TRBJ2-7
CASSLGPSALNEKLFF	TRBV7-9	TRBJ1-4
CASRATSGGSYNEQFF	TRBV27	TRBJ2-1
CASRSAPAGGYTF	TRBV7-2	TRBJ1-2
CASSFGARPSYGYTF	TRBV12-3/TRBV12-4	TRBJ1-2
CASKRGRTDTQYF	TRBV27	TRBJ2-3
CASSLVPLSYNEQFF	TRBV5-4	TRBJ2-1
CASSVRTEQETQYF	TRBV13	TRBJ2-5
CASSFRDGGGKLFF	TRBV27	TRBJ1-4
CASRSRSGNTEAFF	TRBV5-1	TRBJ1-1
CASSPRGGRADTQYF	TRBV7-2	TRBJ2-3
CASSLFRVKANEQYF	TRBV27	TRBJ2-7
CASRTTGPTNNSPLHF	TRBV12-3/TRBV12-4	TRBJ1-6
CASTLDRGPTDTQYF	TRBV6-5	TRBJ2-3
CASTHRAGVSTDTQYF	TRBV19	TRBJ2-3
CASRHGTASGNTIYF	TRBV2	TRBJ1-3